Only a few counts were recorded for the clone carrying this T cell receptor beta chain. Unsorted material relied on approximately 90 million PBMCs as the source of genomic DNA. This entry belongs to a study of shared clonotypes between healthy human individuals. Trimming removed 7 bases at V and 7 bases at J, with 13 bases between. CDR3 length: 11 amino acids. CDR1 DFQATT and CDR2 SNEGSKA come from the germline V gene (reference sequence). Running of the assay took place at deep level. The quantity of DNA used in unsorted PBMC replicate PCRs was 250 to 350 ng, corresponding to tens of thousands of T cell genomes. The table came from immunoSEQ multiplex PCR; TCRdb's copy has only in-frame clones and leaves some out. The table lists roughly 480,000 clones, approximately 79% of them singletons.

This TCR came from a woman between 40 and 50 years old in good health. Some clones in this sample may be carry-over from other donors' samples. Specimen: PBMCs. The gene calls are TRBV20-1 and TRBJ1-2, with D tentatively TRBD1 (5 bases). This CDR3 reads CSESRGGGYTF. The CDR3 nucleotides read TGCAGTGAGTCAAGGGGCGGTGGCTACACCTTC.